A single sample gave rise to the 25 T cell receptor beta chains below, sequenced in a study of blood T cell repertoires in COVID-19. Sequenced by immunoSEQ multiplex PCR; TCRdb stores in-frame clones only, minus some. The sample yields approximately 250,000 clones, just over 85% seen once. Sequencing input: peripheral blood. The receptors were gathered from a man aged 30-40 years who had recovered from COVID-19.

The chain is built from TRBV14 and TRBJ2-2, with TRBD1 matching over 8 bases. The germline CDR1 and CDR2 sequences are SGHDN and FVKESK. V lost 1 base and J lost 4; bases outside the gene matches: 2. The CDR3 runs 15 residues. Here the CDR3 DNA reads TGTGCCAGCAGCCAAGGACAGGGGACCACCGGGGAGCTGTTTTTT. Translated, it gives CASSQGQGTTGELFF.

V is TRBV30 and J is TRBJ2-3; 11 positions agree with TRBD2. CDR3 length: 18 amino acids. V lost 0 bases to trimming and J lost 4 bases; unmatched junction nucleotides: 12. Germline V gene data show CDR1 as GTSNPN and CDR2 as SVGIG (reference sequence). This CDR3 is CAWSVSSGGLIGPDTQYF. The DNA of the CDR3 is TGTGCCTGGAGTGTATCTAGCGGGGGGCTAATCGGACCAGATACGCAGTATTTT. Variable domain in full (rest from reference TRBV30 and TRBJ2-3): SQTIHQWPATLVQPVGSPLSLECTVEGTSNPNLYWYRQAAGRGLQLLFYSVGIGQISSEVPQNLSASRPQDRQFILSSKKLLLSDSGFYLCAWSVSSGGLIGPDTQYFGPGTRLTVL.

The V gene is TRBV6-5, the J gene TRBJ1-2, with 7 bases identical to TRBD1. Germline-derived CDR1 and CDR2 are MNHEY and SVGAGI. This CDR3 is built from 14 residues. The V segment lost 5 bases and the J segment 2 bases; nucleotides outside the gene matches: 5. The CDR3 DNA reads as TGTGCCAGCAGTCAGGGACAGTTGAACTATGGCTACACCTTC. It specifies CASSQGQLNYGYTF.

The chain employs TRBV7-9 and TRBJ1-1; D is uncertain. The V gene lost 8 bases and the J gene lost 6 bases, with 16 bases spanning the gap. CDR1 is SEHNR and CDR2 is FQNEAQ in the germline V gene (reference sequence). This CDR3 is 13 amino acids long. CDR3 residues: CASRLAVIPEAFF. The CDR3 DNA reads as TGTGCCAGCCGTCTCGCGGTCATCCCTGAAGCTTTCTTT.

This chain connects TRBV5-1 to TRBJ2-7; 9 positions match TRBD1. This CDR3 has 15 amino acids. The junction had 7 bases not matched to a gene; V was cut back by 4 bases and J by 2 bases. The germline gives CDR1 SGHRS, CDR2 YFSETQ. This CDR3 is CASSLGTGLTYEQYF. The CDR3 DNA follows: TGCGCCAGCAGCCTCGGGACAGGGCTGACCTACGAGCAGTACTTC.

This clone was found once. This rearrangement joins TRBV19 to TRBJ2-7; the D gene is possibly TRBD1 (6 bases). This CDR3 comprises 15 residues. CDR1 and CDR2 (germline): LNHDA, SQIVND (reference sequence). V lost 3 bases and J 5 bases, leaving 17 bases between the germline ends. In DNA, the CDR3 is TGTGCCAGTAGTATGATGTCACAGGGAAACAACGAGCAGTACTTC. Its protein product is CASSMMSQGNNEQYF.

The chain has TRBV7-6 and TRBJ2-1, with 9 bases fitting TRBD1. Germline trimming cut 5 bases from V and 7 bases from J; bases unmatched to any gene: 9. Germline CDR1 is SGHVS and CDR2 is FNYEAQ. The CDR3 totals 15 residues. The CDR3 coding sequence is TGTGCCAGCAGCCGAATACCGGGACAGGGAAATGAGCAGTTCTTC. Protein: CASSRIPGQGNEQFF. The full variable domain, rest sourced from reference TRBV7-6 and TRBJ2-1, is GAGVSQSPRYKVTKRGQDVALRCDPISGHVSLYWYRQALGQGPEFLTYFNYEAQQDKSGLPNDRFSAERPEGSISTLTIQRTEQRDSAMYRCASSRIPGQGNEQFFGPGTRLTVL.

This clone was observed a single time. The rearrangement uses TRBV30 and TRBJ2-2; unclear D gene. V was cut by 0 bases and J by 3 bases, with 5 bases left in between. The CDR3 length is 13 residues. Germline-derived CDR1 and CDR2 are GTSNPN and SVGIG (reference sequence). The CDR3 spells CAWSVRYTGELFF. The CDR3 DNA is TGTGCCTGGAGTGTACGGTACACCGGGGAGCTGTTTTTT.

V usage is TRBV2 and J usage is TRBJ2-7; 7 bases align to TRBD1. The length of the CDR3 is 12 residues. After removal of 11 bases from V and 0 bases from J, the junction contained 4 bases not matched to a gene. Germline V gene data show CDR1 as SNHLY and CDR2 as FYNNEI. The DNA of the CDR3 is TGTGCCGGGGGACAGTCCTCCTACGAGCAGTACTTC. This codes for CAGGQSSYEQYF.

The rearrangement joins TRBV19 to TRBJ1-2; the D gene is possibly TRBD1 (6 bases). The CDR3 contains 18 residues. The V and J ends lost 2 bases and 8 bases respectively, with 27 bases between them. Germline CDR1 LNHDA, CDR2 SQIVND (reference sequence). CDR3 sequence reads: CASSIKYRDIYGLRGYTF. CDR3 nucleotides: TGTGCCAGTAGTATAAAATACCGGGACATCTATGGCCTTAGGGGCTACACCTTC.

The chain uses TRBV30 and TRBJ1-4, with no clear D. The CDR3 spans 14 residues. V was trimmed by 0 bases and J by 8 bases, leaving 13 bases between them. The germline V gene has CDR1 GTSNPN and CDR2 SVGIG (reference sequence). CDR3 sequence: CAWSVARREEKLFF. CDR3 nucleotides: TGTGCCTGGAGTGTAGCCCGGAGGGAGGAAAAACTGTTTTTT. Filled out from reference TRBV30 and TRBJ1-4, the complete variable domain reads SQTIHQWPATLVQPVGSPLSLECTVEGTSNPNLYWYRQAAGRGLQLLFYSVGIGQISSEVPQNLSASRPQDRQFILSSKKLLLSDSGFYLCAWSVARREEKLFFGSGTQLSVL.

The chain recombines TRBV6-4 with TRBJ1-1; 7 bases align to TRBD1. The V and J ends lost 6 bases and 5 bases, in that order; junction bases with no gene match: 9. Germline V gene lookup returns CDR1 MRHNA and CDR2 SNTAGT. CDR3 size: 14 residues. The CDR3 nucleotides read TGTGCCAGCAGCCATACAGGGGCGGGGACTGAAGCTTTCTTT. The encoded protein is CASSHTGAGTEAFF.

This clone has more than one count but fewer than ten. This chain links TRBV19 with TRBJ2-7; 8 nucleotides line up with TRBD1. The V gene's germline CDR1 is LNHDA and CDR2 SQIVND (reference sequence). Unmatched junction bases numbered 2, after V lost 4 bases and J lost 0 bases. CDR3 length equals 14 residues. CDR3 amino acids: CASSRQGSSYEQYF. CDR3 in DNA: TGTGCCAGTAGTAGACAGGGGAGCTCCTACGAGCAGTACTTC.

This clone turned up a few times. The V gene is TRBV7-9, the J gene TRBJ1-2; unclear D gene. The V end lost 4 bases, the J end lost 4 bases, and 16 bases lay between the germline ends. This CDR3 spans 15 amino acids. Germline V gene lookup returns CDR1 SEHNR and CDR2 FQNEAQ (reference sequence). The CDR3 loop is CASSSTSQSSYGYTF. For the CDR3, the DNA is TGTGCCAGCAGCTCAACATCCCAGTCTTCCTATGGCTACACCTTC.

CDR3 coding DNA: TGTGCCAGCAGTTACTCCGACGGCGCGGGTGAAAAACTGTTTTTT. Translated: CASSYSDGAGEKLFF. The chain carries TRBV6-5 and TRBJ1-4; D call uncertain. The V and J ends lost 0 bases and 7 bases respectively, with 12 bases between them. CDR3 length: 15 residues. CDR1 and CDR2 (germline): MNHEY, SVGAGI.

The genes are TRBV11-3 and TRBJ2-1, with TRBD1 identical over 7 bases. V dropped 3 bases and J dropped 10; count of bases not matched to a gene: 6. The CDR3 length is 13 residues. Germline lookup yields CDR1 SGHNT and CDR2 YENEEA. CDR3 region: CASSFEGGREQFF. Here the CDR3 DNA reads TGTGCCAGCAGCTTTGAAGGGGGCCGGGAGCAGTTCTTC.

The chain combines TRBV2 with TRBJ1-5, with D hard to call. Trimming removed 2 bases at V and 0 bases at J, with 11 bases between. Germline CDR1 SNHLY, CDR2 FYNNEI. The CDR3 sequence is 16 residues long. CDR3 in amino acids: CASSEWEGYSNQPQHF. The CDR3, as DNA: TGTGCCAGCAGTGAATGGGAGGGATATAGCAATCAGCCCCAGCATTTT.

This clone was recorded once. This chain joins TRBV7-9 and TRBJ2-3, with D possibly matching TRBD2 (6 bases). V was cut by 5 bases and J by 3 bases, with 9 bases left in between. The CDR3 runs to 13 residues. Looked up from germline, CDR1 is SEHNR and CDR2 is FQNEAQ (reference sequence). The CDR3 DNA follows: TGTGCCAGCAGCCACGGGAGTACAGATACGCAGTATTTT. This codes for CASSHGSTDTQYF.

This clone has a single count. The chain has TRBV11-2 and TRBJ2-7, with D maybe TRBD1 (6 bases). The CDR3 sequence is 15 residues long. Deletions cut 5 bases from V and 1 base from J, with 15 bases between. Germline CDR1 SGHAT, CDR2 FQNNGV. CDR3 DNA: TGTGCCAGCAGCCCAAACAGGGTGGGTTCCTACGAGCAGTACTTC. It encodes CASSPNRVGSYEQYF. The entire variable domain, with the rest obtained from reference TRBV11-2 and TRBJ2-7, is as follows: EAGVAQSPRYKIIEKRQSVAFWCNPISGHATLYWYQQILGQGPKLLIQFQNNGVVDDSQLPKDRFSAERLKGVDSTLKIQPAKLEDSAVYLCASSPNRVGSYEQYFGPGTRLTVT.

This rearrangement joins TRBV5-1 to TRBJ2-2; TRBD1 is a possible D gene (5 bases). Germline V gene data show CDR1 as SGHRS and CDR2 as YFSETQ. V lost 0 bases and J 6 bases, leaving 12 bases between the germline ends. There are 15 residues in the CDR3. This CDR3 is CASSLGPLGAGELFF. CDR3 coding DNA: TGCGCCAGCAGCTTGGGGCCCTTAGGGGCCGGGGAGCTGTTTTTT.

The CDR3 bases are TGTGCCAGCAGTGAACTTATCCAGGACTACTATGGCTACACCTTC. Encoded protein: CASSELIQDYYGYTF. The chain joins TRBV2 to TRBJ1-2; no firm D call. Trimming shortened V by 2 bases and J by 3 bases, and 13 bases separated the two germline ends. CDR3 length: 15 residues. CDR1 and CDR2 (germline): SNHLY, FYNNEI.

The chain has TRBV4-1 and TRBJ1-1; 9 nucleotides align to TRBD1. Germline loops: CDR1 MGHRA, CDR2 YSYEKL. V was clipped by 1 base and J by 10 bases; unmatched bases: 7. The CDR3 is 14 amino acids. The chain's CDR3 is CASSQVGQGGAAFF. CDR3 DNA sequence: TGCGCCAGCAGCCAAGTGGGACAGGGAGGAGCAGCTTTCTTT.

The gene calls are TRBV7-2 and TRBJ1-5, with 10 bases that match TRBD1. The V segment lost 5 bases and the J segment 0 bases; nucleotides outside the gene matches: 7. The CDR3 runs 17 residues. CDR1 is SGHTA and CDR2 is FQGNSA in the germline V gene. CDR3 region: CASSPGTGAYSNQPQHF. In DNA, the CDR3 is TGTGCCAGCAGCCCCGGGACAGGGGCTTATAGCAATCAGCCCCAGCATTTT.

The chain recombines TRBV29-1 with TRBJ1-1; D unresolved. Between the trimmed V and J ends, which lost 8 bases and 1 base, there was a span of 14 bases. The germline gives CDR1 SQVTM, CDR2 ANQGSEA. The CDR3 loop spans 13 amino acids. The CDR3 protein is CSPRRSSNTEAFF. For the CDR3, the DNA is TGCAGCCCTCGGCGGTCATCGAACACTGAAGCTTTCTTT.

The chain links TRBV18 to TRBJ1-2, with a tentative D call TRBD1 (5 bases). The CDR3 covers 13 residues. V lost 3 bases and J lost 2, with 7 bases in between. CDR1 is KGHSH and CDR2 is LQKENI in the germline V gene. CDR3 sequence reads: CASSPGGNYGYTF. In DNA form, the CDR3 reads TGTGCCAGCTCACCGGGGGGAAACTATGGCTACACCTTC.